This TCR beta chain appears in the sequencing data of a study of T cells in Graves' hyperthyroidism and ophthalmopathy. Study results and limitations: Most clonotypes expanded in thyroid above 0.001 were likewise present in blood.

This clonotype was seen ten or more times. Antigen specificity is unknown. Amplified regions were TCR beta CDR3 sequences from RNA transcripts. HTBI primers were employed in a first-round RT-PCR of the TCR CDR3. TCRdb called the multiplex PCR reads again in MiXCR, with one record for every CDR3 protein. The sample carries a few hundred thousand distinct CDR3 sequences, around 14% recorded once. It was considered stable Graves' hyperthyroidism when ophthalmopathy did not progress within 18 months. Patients aged 18 to 65 with hyperthyroidism were newly diagnosed, with duration under 2 months. This CDR3 is 16 amino acids long. The V end lost 5 bases, the J end lost 4 bases, and 18 bases lay between the germline ends. Germline CDR1 SGHVT, CDR2 SQSDAQ.

Sequencing input: blood. This TCR derives from a woman younger than 35 with Graves' hyperthyroidism. This chain connects TRBV7-4 to TRBJ1-5, with a possible D match to TRBD1 (5 bases). The CDR3 sequence: CASSQRQFGPNQPQHF. The CDR3 DNA is TGTGCCAGCAGCCAAAGACAGTTCGGGCCTAATCAGCCCCAGCATTTT.